The 7 T cell receptor beta chains given below trace back to one sample, sequenced in a study of identical twins. Via MiXCR, TCRdb re-called the 5' RACE reads, giving one row per CDR3 protein. This sample has about 200,000 distinct CDR3 sequences, with roughly 10% found just once. Sequenced sample: memory (CD45RO+) T cells sorted from blood. The source is a woman aged 18-29 years in good health.

This clonotype occurred a few times. The V and J genes are TRBV20-1 and TRBJ2-2, with TRBD2 matching over 8 bases. V gave up 3 bases and J gave up 5 bases; unmatched junction bases: 5. CDR1 and CDR2 (germline): DFQATT, SNEGSKA (reference sequence). There are 14 residues in the CDR3. In nucleotides, the CDR3 is TGCAGTGCTAGGGGCGGGGGGATGACCGGGGAGCTGTTTTTT. This encodes CSARGGGMTGELFF.

This clonotype was seen more than once but under ten times. The rearrangement links TRBV10-3 to TRBJ2-5; TRBD2 aligns across 15 bases. The length of the CDR3 is 17 residues. With V trimmed by 6 bases and J by 5 bases, 10 bases remained unmatched. CDR1 and CDR2 from the germline V gene are ENHRY and SYGVKD. CDR3 sequence: CAIRRGTSGGFDETQYF. DNA of the CDR3: TGTGCCATCAGGAGGGGGACTAGCGGGGGGTTCGACGAGACCCAGTACTTC.

The chain joins TRBV2 to TRBJ2-4; the D gene is possibly TRBD2 (6 bases). V was pared by 3 bases and J by 8 bases, with 14 bases between. CDR1 is SNHLY and CDR2 is FYNNEI in the germline V gene. The CDR3 is made up of 14 amino acids. The DNA for the CDR3 is TGTGCCAGCAGTGACGGCGGGACGGTGTACATTCAGTACTTC. Translated: CASSDGGTVYIQYF.

This clonotype was detected ten times or more. The genes are TRBV10-3 and TRBJ1-4; TRBD1 is a possible D gene (5 bases). Germline lookup yields CDR1 ENHRY and CDR2 SYGVKD. The CDR3 is 16 amino acids. With 4 bases removed from V and 4 bases from J, the gap between germline ends came to 16 bases. The CDR3 spells CAISVSSGRGNEKLFF. The CDR3 bases are TGTGCCATCAGTGTTTCATCAGGGCGGGGTAATGAAAAACTGTTTTTT.

The rearrangement links TRBV20-1 to TRBJ2-1, with D hard to call. The CDR3 totals 13 residues. Deletions cut 3 bases from V and 4 bases from J, with 10 bases between. In germline, CDR1 is DFQATT, CDR2 SNEGSKA (reference sequence). The CDR3 reads CSASTAVYNEQFF. The DNA of the CDR3 is TGCAGTGCTAGTACTGCGGTATACAATGAGCAGTTCTTC.

Only a few counts were recorded for this clonotype. This sequence joins TRBV2 and TRBJ1-4; 9 bases align to TRBD1. Unmatched junction bases numbered 9, after V lost 5 bases and J lost 8 bases. Looked up from germline, CDR1 is SNHLY and CDR2 is FYNNEI. CDR3 length: 15 residues. CDR3 DNA sequence: TGTGCCAGCAGTAGGAACAGGGGGCGAGGGGAAAAACTGTTTTTT. As protein: CASSRNRGRGEKLFF. The variable domain in full, completed from reference TRBV2 and TRBJ1-4, reads EPEVTQTPSHQVTQMGQEVILRCVPISNHLYFYWYRQILGQKVEFLVSFYNNEISEKSEIFDDQFSVERPDGSNFTLKIRSTKLEDSAMYFCASSRNRGRGEKLFFGSGTQLSVL.

The sample holds a few counts of this clonotype. This chain connects TRBV20-1 to TRBJ1-3; D might be TRBD1 (5 bases). Trimming took 4 bases from V and 0 from J, leaving 10 bases between them. Germline V gene sequence: CDR1 DFQATT, CDR2 SNEGSKA (reference sequence). The CDR3 extends over 14 amino acids. The CDR3 bases are TGCAGTGCTACGGGACTGAGCTCTGGAAACACCATATATTTT. Encoded protein: CSATGLSSGNTIYF.